The source of this T cell receptor beta chain is a study of Graves' ophthalmopathy and Graves' hyperthyroidism. Study-wide results and limits: Sensitivity reached about 70% and specificity approximately 72% when the model predicted ophthalmopathy progression.

For repertoire sequencing, the TCR beta CDR3 regions were amplified from RNA transcripts. RT-PCR in the first round used HTBI primers; a second-round multiplex PCR followed. TCRdb passed the multiplex PCR reads through MiXCR, listing each CDR3 protein once. Of hundreds of thousands of distinct CDR3 sequences listed, 21% are singletons. This clonotype appeared many times. What it recognizes is unknown. This CDR3 spans 13 amino acids. The V and J ends lost 7 bases and 4 bases respectively, with 11 bases between them. Germline CDR1 MNHNS, CDR2 SASEGT. Newly diagnosed, the hyperthyroidism patients had under 2 months' duration and were aged 18 to 65. Pregnant or lactating patients and those with other autoimmune diseases or uncontrolled infections were excluded. Symptoms, serum thyroxine and TRAb, thyroid ultrasound, and orbital computed tomography formed the diagnostic basis.

The sequenced material came from peripheral blood. J is TRBJ1-3 and V is TRBV6-1, with D hard to call. This receptor was taken from a woman between 18 and 29 years old with stable Graves' hyperthyroidism. In nucleotides, the CDR3 is TGTGCCAGCATCCAAAACGGGGGAAACACCATATATTTT. The encoded protein is CASIQNGGNTIYF.